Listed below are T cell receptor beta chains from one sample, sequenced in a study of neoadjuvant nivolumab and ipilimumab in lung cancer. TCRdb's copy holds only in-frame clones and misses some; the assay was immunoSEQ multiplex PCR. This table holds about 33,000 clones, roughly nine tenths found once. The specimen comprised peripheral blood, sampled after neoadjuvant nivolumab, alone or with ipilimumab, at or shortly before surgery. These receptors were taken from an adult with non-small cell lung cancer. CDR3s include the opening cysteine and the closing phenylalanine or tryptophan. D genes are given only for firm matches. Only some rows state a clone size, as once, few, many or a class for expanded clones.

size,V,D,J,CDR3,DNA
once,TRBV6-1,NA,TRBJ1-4,CASSQGATNEKLFF,TGTGCCAGCAGTCAGGGTGCAACTAATGAAAAACTGTTTTTT
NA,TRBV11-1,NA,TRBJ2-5,CASMLATGRGETQYF,TGTGCCAGCATGCTGGCGACAGGGAGGGGAGAGACCCAGTACTTC
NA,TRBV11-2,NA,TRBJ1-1,CASSLGINTEAFF,TGTGCCAGCAGCTTAGGTATTAACACTGAAGCTTTCTTT
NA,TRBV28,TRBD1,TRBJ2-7,CASRRTGGGYEQYF,TGTGCCAGCAGGAGGACAGGGGGCGGGTACGAGCAGTACTTC
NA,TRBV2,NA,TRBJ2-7,CATKPGPIYEQYF,TGTGCCACCAAACCGGGGCCGATCTACGAGCAGTACTTC
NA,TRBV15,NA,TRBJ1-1,CATSRDLNTEAFF,TGTGCCACCAGCAGAGATCTGAACACTGAAGCTTTCTTT
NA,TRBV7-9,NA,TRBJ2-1,CASSRGGFLYNEQFF,TGTGCCAGCAGCAGGGGGGGATTCCTTTACAATGAGCAGTTCTTC
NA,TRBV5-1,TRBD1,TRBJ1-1,CASSLVGTGWNTEAFF,TGCGCCAGCAGCTTGGTCGGGACAGGATGGAACACTGAAGCTTTCTTT
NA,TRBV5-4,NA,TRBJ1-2,CASRTYGRYYGYTF,TGTGCCAGCAGAACTTATGGGAGGTACTATGGCTACACCTTC
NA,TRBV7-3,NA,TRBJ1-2,CASSPTATGYGYTF,TGTGCCAGCAGCCCCACTGCGACAGGATATGGCTACACCTTC
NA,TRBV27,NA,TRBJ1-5,CASSLGQGGQPQHF,TGTGCCAGCAGTTTAGGGCAGGGCGGACAGCCCCAGCATTTT
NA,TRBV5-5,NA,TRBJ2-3,CASSLGGGQDTQYF,TGTGCCAGTAGCTTGGGGGGCGGTCAAGATACGCAGTATTTT
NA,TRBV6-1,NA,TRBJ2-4,CASSGTGEAKNIQYF,TGTGCCAGCAGTGGAACTGGGGAGGCCAAAAACATTCAGTACTTC
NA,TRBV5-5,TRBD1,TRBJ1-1,CASSQLLQGAEAFF,TGTGCCAGCAGTCAGCTTCTCCAGGGGGCTGAAGCTTTCTTT
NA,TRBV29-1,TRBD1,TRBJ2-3,CSVGFGQGAQDTQYF,TGCAGCGTTGGTTTCGGACAGGGGGCGCAAGATACGCAGTATTTT
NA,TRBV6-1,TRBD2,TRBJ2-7,CASRPGLAGGYEQYF,TGTGCCAGCAGACCCGGACTAGCGGGAGGCTACGAGCAGTACTTC
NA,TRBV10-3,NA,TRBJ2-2,CAIPNRETGELFF,TGTGCCATCCCGAATAGGGAGACCGGGGAGCTGTTTTTT
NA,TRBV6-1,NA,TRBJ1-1,CASSDMGNTEAFF,TGTGCCAGCAGTGACATGGGAAACACTGAAGCTTTCTTT
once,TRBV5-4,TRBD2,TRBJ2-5,CASSAGLAGEGETQYF,TGTGCCAGCAGCGCGGGACTAGCGGGGGAGGGGGAGACCCAGTACTTC
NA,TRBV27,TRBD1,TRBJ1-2,CASSRQGYGYTF,TGTGCCAGCAGCCGACAGGGGTATGGCTACACCTTC
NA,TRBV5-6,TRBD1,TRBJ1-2,CASSYDRGNYGYTF,TGTGCCAGCAGCTATGACAGGGGAAACTATGGCTACACCTTC
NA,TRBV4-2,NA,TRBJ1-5,CASSQVYGDSDQPQHF,TGTGCCAGCAGCCAAGTGTATGGAGACTCAGATCAGCCCCAGCATTTT
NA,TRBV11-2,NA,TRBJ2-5,CASSLIPRPPVTQYF,TGTGCCAGCAGCTTAATTCCCCGGCCCCCCGTGACCCAGTACTTC
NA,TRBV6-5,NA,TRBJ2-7,CASSYSEVYEQYF,TGTGCCAGCAGTTACTCAGAGGTTTACGAGCAGTACTTC
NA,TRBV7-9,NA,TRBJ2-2,CAGRRDMGTGELFF,TGTGCCGGGAGGAGGGACATGGGCACCGGGGAGCTGTTTTTT
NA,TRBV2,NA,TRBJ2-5,CASRRDRETQYF,TGTGCCAGCAGGAGGGACCGAGAGACCCAGTACTTC
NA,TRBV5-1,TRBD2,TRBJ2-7,CASSYGLAGAYEQYF,TGCGCCAGCAGCTATGGACTAGCGGGGGCCTACGAGCAGTACTTC
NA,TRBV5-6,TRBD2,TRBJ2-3,CASSSLGSGTNTQYF,TGTGCCAGCTCAAGCCTAGGTAGCGGGACTAATACGCAGTATTTT
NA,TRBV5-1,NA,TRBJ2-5,CASSGVEGGETQYF,TGCGCCAGCAGCGGAGTCGAGGGGGGAGAGACCCAGTACTTC
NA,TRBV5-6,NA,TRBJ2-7,CASSLGARGGGPF,TGTGCCAGCAGCTTGGGGGCCCGAGGGGGAGGCCCCTTC
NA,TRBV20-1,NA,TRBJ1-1,CSSPSNTEAFF,TGCAGTTCCCCGTCCAACACTGAAGCTTTCTTT
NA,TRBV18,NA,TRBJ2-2,CASSPPSDTGELFF,TGTGCCAGCTCACCCCCTTCTGACACCGGGGAGCTGTTTTTT
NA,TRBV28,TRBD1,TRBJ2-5,CASAAGTGIRETQYF,TGTGCCAGCGCCGCCGGGACAGGGATTAGAGAGACCCAGTACTTC
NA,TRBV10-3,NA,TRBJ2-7,CAIRTDWSYEQYF,TGTGCCATCAGAACTGACTGGAGCTACGAGCAGTACTTC
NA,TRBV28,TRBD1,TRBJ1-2,CATETGDSGYTF,TGTGCCACAGAGACAGGGGACTCTGGCTACACCTTC
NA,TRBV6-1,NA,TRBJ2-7,CASRRSGGPYEQYF,TGTGCCAGCCGTCGGTCAGGGGGGCCCTACGAGCAGTACTTC